Following are 18 T cell receptor beta chains from one sample sequenced in a study of response to subunit inactivated influenza vaccine. Via MiXCR, TCRdb re-called the RT-PCR reads, giving one row per CDR3 protein. Seen here are hundreds of thousands of distinct CDR3 sequences, over 9.5% observed once, and the top ten hold about 12%. Sample: PBMCs from blood, taken 45 days after vaccination. The receptor source for this set is a man in his forties or fifties who received an inactivated influenza vaccine.

This clonotype turned up a few times. J is TRBJ1-4 and V is TRBV20-1; D is perhaps TRBD1 (6 bases). The V gene lost 5 bases and the J gene lost 0 bases, with 10 bases spanning the gap. The CDR3 has 14 residues. Germline CDR1 DFQATT, CDR2 SNEGSKA (reference sequence). The chain's CDR3 is CSAGRTATNEKLFF. CDR3 bases: TGCAGTGCTGGACGGACAGCAACTAATGAAAAACTGTTTTTT.

This clonotype was recorded a few times. The chain is built from TRBV10-3 and TRBJ2-2; 8 nucleotides agree with TRBD2. Trimming removed 7 bases from V and 5 bases from J; junction bases left unmatched: 6. Germline values: CDR1 ENHRY, CDR2 SYGVKD. The CDR3 runs 14 residues. The CDR3 DNA follows: TGTGCCATCAAAGAAGCGGGAGTAACCGGGGAGCTGTTTTTT. Translated: CAIKEAGVTGELFF.

This chain links TRBV3-1 with TRBJ2-3, with D unclear. This CDR3 is built from 16 residues. Between the trimmed V and J ends, which lost 1 base and 6 bases, there was a span of 17 bases. Germline V gene lookup returns CDR1 LGHDT and CDR2 YNNKEL (reference sequence). The CDR3 sequence: CASSQATTLIVDTQYF. CDR3 DNA: TGTGCCAGCAGCCAAGCGACGACGCTAATTGTGGATACGCAGTATTTT.

This rearrangement joins TRBV5-1 to TRBJ2-3; 15 nucleotides agree with TRBD2. V was pared by 4 bases and J by 3 bases, with 6 bases of the junction left unmatched. CDR3 size: 17 residues. Looked up from germline, CDR1 is SGHRS and CDR2 is YFSETQ. The CDR3, as DNA: TGCGCCAGCAGCCGCGGGACTAGCGGGGGGTTTACAGATACGCAGTATTTT. Amino acid sequence: CASSRGTSGGFTDTQYF.

The chain links TRBV11-2 to TRBJ1-4; D gene unclear. V shed 2 bases and J shed 3 bases, with 10 bases lying between them. The CDR3 is made up of 15 amino acids. Germline assignment: CDR1 SGHAT and CDR2 FQNNGV. The CDR3 loop reads CASSLISDPNEKLFF. The CDR3 region has the DNA TGTGCCAGCAGCTTAATCTCAGACCCTAATGAAAAACTGTTTTTT.

The chain joins TRBV5-1 to TRBJ2-3; the D gene is possibly TRBD1 (5 bases). The ends were cut back, 3 bases at V and 5 bases at J, with 16 bases in the middle. Germline-derived CDR1 and CDR2 are SGHRS and YFSETQ. The CDR3 runs 15 residues. The CDR3 DNA sequence: TGCGCCAGCAGCTCGGTAAGGGGCCGTGAAGATACGCAGTATTTT. This translates into CASSSVRGREDTQYF.

This clonotype appeared many times. This rearrangement joins TRBV24-1 to TRBJ2-7; 8 nucleotides match TRBD1. This CDR3 is 11 amino acids long. V was pared by 9 bases and J by 7 bases, with 4 bases of the junction left unmatched. CDR1 and CDR2 from the germline V gene are KGHDR and SFDVKD. The CDR3, as DNA: TGTGCCACCTCAGGGGGCCGGGAGCAGTACTTC. This codes for CATSGGREQYF.

Note on this clonotype: A read error may explain this, as a much larger clone is one base away. The rearrangement links TRBV5-1 to TRBJ1-6, with 10 bases aligning to TRBD1. The CDR3 spans 16 residues. Looked up from germline, CDR1 is SGHRS and CDR2 is YFSETQ. The CDR3 is CTSSLQTGGFNSPLHF. The CDR3 nucleotides read TGCACCAGCAGCTTGCAGACAGGGGGCTTTAATTCACCCCTCCACTTT.

This clonotype was found a few times. The rearrangement uses TRBV7-8 and TRBJ2-1; 10 bases align to TRBD2. This CDR3 has 15 amino acids. The germline gives CDR1 SGHVS, CDR2 FQNEAQ. Losses at the gene ends were 7 bases for V and 3 bases for J; bases not matched to a gene: 6. CDR3 amino acids: CASTISGGGYNEQFF. Written as DNA, the CDR3 is TGTGCCAGCACTATAAGCGGGGGGGGCTACAATGAGCAGTTCTTC.

This rearrangement joins TRBV11-2 to TRBJ2-1; D gene uncertain. The CDR3 contains 14 residues. Germline V gene data show CDR1 as SGHAT and CDR2 as FQNNGV. Trimming shortened V by 1 base and J by 8 bases, and 12 bases separated the two germline ends. CDR3 coding DNA: TGTGCCAGCAGCTTAGGAAGCCACGGCGATGAGCAGTTCTTC. Its protein is CASSLGSHGDEQFF. Full variable domain (remainder filled in from reference TRBV11-2 and TRBJ2-1): EAGVAQSPRYKIIEKRQSVAFWCNPISGHATLYWYQQILGQGPKLLIQFQNNGVVDDSQLPKDRFSAERLKGVDSTLKIQPAKLEDSAVYLCASSLGSHGDEQFFGPGTRLTVL.

This chain links TRBV27 with TRBJ2-4; tentatively, D is TRBD2 (5 bases). V lost 3 bases and J lost 2, with 8 bases in between. This CDR3 has 14 amino acids. Germline CDR1 is MNHEY and CDR2 is SMNVEV (reference sequence). The CDR3, as DNA: TGTGCCAGCAGTTTCCTAGCTACCAAAAACATTCAGTACTTC. As protein: CASSFLATKNIQYF.

This clonotype appeared a single time. The chain carries TRBV29-1 and TRBJ2-1; 10 bases line up with TRBD2. Trimming cost V 3 bases and J 13 bases; bases outside gene matches: 9. Germline CDR1 reads SQVTM; CDR2 reads ANQGSEA. The CDR3 has 13 amino acids. The CDR3 sequence is CSVEGLAGAFQFF. CDR3 DNA sequence: TGCAGCGTTGAGGGTCTAGCGGGAGCCTTTCAGTTCTTC.

The V gene is TRBV14, the J gene TRBJ2-3; TRBD2 aligns across 7 bases. V lost 4 bases, J lost 0 bases, and 4 bases stayed unmatched. The length of the CDR3 is 15 residues. Germline V gives CDR1 SGHDN, CDR2 FVKESK. CDR3 sequence (DNA): TGTGCCAGCAGCCGGCTAGCGGTTAGCACAGATACGCAGTATTTT. This gives the protein CASSRLAVSTDTQYF.

CDR3 protein: CASSANGQNDYGYTF. In nucleotides, the CDR3 is TGCGCCAGCAGCGCGAATGGACAGAACGACTATGGCTACACCTTC. The chain recombines TRBV5-1 with TRBJ1-2; D might be TRBD1 (6 bases). V was pared by 4 bases and J by 3 bases, with 16 bases between. This CDR3 has 15 amino acids. CDR1 and CDR2 from the germline V gene are SGHRS and YFSETQ.

Many counts were recorded for this clonotype. The chain links TRBV5-4 to TRBJ2-4; 7 bases fit TRBD1. V trimming: 4 bases; J trimming: 0 bases; junction bases outside the gene matches: 4. The CDR3 is 15 residues long. Germline assignment: CDR1 SGHNT and CDR2 YYREEE (reference sequence). The CDR3 sequence: CASSPTGAAKNIQYF. CDR3 bases: TGTGCCAGCAGCCCCACAGGGGCAGCCAAAAACATTCAGTACTTC.

This clonotype was detected a few times. The V call is TRBV29-1, the J call TRBJ2-3; 8 nucleotides match TRBD2. Per the germline V gene, CDR1 is SQVTM and CDR2 is ANQGSEA. The V segment lost 5 bases and the J segment 4 bases; nucleotides outside the gene matches: 8. The CDR3 is 14 residues long. Written as DNA, the CDR3 is TGCAGCGTTTATAGCGGGATGGGTGCAGATACGCAGTATTTT. Amino acid sequence: CSVYSGMGADTQYF.

This clonotype was counted at least ten times. The CDR3 nucleotides read TGTGCCAGCAGTTTAGGGGGAGGCACCGTTTACGAGCAGTACTTC. Its translation: CASSLGGGTVYEQYF. The V gene is TRBV27, the J gene TRBJ2-7, with D perhaps TRBD2 (6 bases). Trimming removed 2 bases at V and 4 bases at J, with 15 bases between. The CDR3 totals 15 residues. The germline V gene encodes CDR1 MNHEY and CDR2 SMNVEV (reference sequence).

V and J are TRBV6-1 and TRBJ2-1; the D gene is possibly TRBD2 (5 bases). V was trimmed by 3 bases and J by 10 bases, leaving 13 bases between them. The CDR3 is 13 residues long. Germline CDR1 MNHNS, CDR2 SASEGT. Here the CDR3 DNA reads TGTGCCAGCAGTGATTTCCAAGGAGGCGAGCAGTTCTTC. Protein product: CASSDFQGGEQFF.